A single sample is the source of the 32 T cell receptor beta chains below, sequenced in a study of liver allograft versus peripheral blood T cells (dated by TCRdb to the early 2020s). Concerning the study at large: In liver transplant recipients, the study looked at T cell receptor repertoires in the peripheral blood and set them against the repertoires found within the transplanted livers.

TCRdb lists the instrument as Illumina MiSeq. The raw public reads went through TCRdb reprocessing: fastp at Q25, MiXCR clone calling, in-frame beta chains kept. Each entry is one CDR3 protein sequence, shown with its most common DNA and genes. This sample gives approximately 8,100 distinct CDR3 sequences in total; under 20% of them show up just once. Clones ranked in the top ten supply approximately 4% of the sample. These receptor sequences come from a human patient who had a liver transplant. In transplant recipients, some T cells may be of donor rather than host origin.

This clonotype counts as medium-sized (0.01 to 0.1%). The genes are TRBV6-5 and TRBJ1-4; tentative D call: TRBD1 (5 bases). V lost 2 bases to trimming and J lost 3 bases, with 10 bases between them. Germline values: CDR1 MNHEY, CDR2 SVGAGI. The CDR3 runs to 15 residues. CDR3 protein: CASSYKGSANEKLFF. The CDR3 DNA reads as TGTGCCAGCAGTTACAAGGGGTCGGCTAATGAAAAACTGTTTTTT.

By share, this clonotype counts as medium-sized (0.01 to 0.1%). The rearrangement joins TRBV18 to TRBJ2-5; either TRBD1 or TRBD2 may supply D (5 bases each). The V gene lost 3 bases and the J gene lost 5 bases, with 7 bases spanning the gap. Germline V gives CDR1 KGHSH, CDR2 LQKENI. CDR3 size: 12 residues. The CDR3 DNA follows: TGTGCCAGCTCACCGGGGGAGGAGACCCAGTACTTC. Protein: CASSPGEETQYF.

The CDR3 loop reads CASSPSGVTNEKLFF. Written as DNA, the CDR3 is TGTGCCAGCAGTCCCTCAGGGGTTACTAATGAAAAACTGTTTTTT. The V and J genes are TRBV28 and TRBJ1-4; D is perhaps TRBD1 (6 bases). Trimming removed 5 bases at V and 2 bases at J, with 12 bases between. This CDR3 contains 15 residues. Germline-derived CDR1 and CDR2 are MDHEN and SYDVKM.

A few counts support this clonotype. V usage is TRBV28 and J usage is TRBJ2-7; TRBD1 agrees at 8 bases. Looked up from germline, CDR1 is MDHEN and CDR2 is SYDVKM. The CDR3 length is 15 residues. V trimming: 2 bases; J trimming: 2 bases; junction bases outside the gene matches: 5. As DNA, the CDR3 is TGTGCCAGCAGTTTAGTCCGACAGGGGACCTACGAGCAGTACTTC. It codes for CASSLVRQGTYEQYF.

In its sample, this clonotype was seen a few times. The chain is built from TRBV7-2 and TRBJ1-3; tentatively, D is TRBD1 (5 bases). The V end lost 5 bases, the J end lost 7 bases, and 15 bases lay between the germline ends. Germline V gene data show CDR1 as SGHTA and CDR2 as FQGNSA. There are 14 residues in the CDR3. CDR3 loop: CASSPAGTRNTIYF. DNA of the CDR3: TGTGCCAGCAGCCCCGCAGGGACGAGGAACACCATATATTTT.

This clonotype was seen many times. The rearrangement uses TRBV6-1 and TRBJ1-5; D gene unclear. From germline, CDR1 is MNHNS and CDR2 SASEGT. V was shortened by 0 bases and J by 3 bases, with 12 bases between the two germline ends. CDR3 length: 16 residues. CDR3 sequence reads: CASSEAHFHLNQPQHF. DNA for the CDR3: TGTGCCAGCAGTGAAGCGCACTTCCACCTCAATCAGCCCCAGCATTTT.

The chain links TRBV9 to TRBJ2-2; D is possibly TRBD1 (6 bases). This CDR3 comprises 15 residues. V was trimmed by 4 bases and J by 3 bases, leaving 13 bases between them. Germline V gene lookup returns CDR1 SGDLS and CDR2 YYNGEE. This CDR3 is CASSWGQGDTGELFF. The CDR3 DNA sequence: TGTGCCAGCAGCTGGGGGCAGGGCGACACCGGGGAGCTGTTTTTT.

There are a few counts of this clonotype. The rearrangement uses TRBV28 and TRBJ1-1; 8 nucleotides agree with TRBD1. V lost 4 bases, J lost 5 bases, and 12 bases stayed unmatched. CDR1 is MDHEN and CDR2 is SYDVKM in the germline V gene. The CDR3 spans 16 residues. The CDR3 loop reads CASSSGAGDRRTEAFF. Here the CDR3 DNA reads TGTGCCAGCAGTTCCGGCGCCGGGGACAGGCGGACTGAAGCTTTCTTT.

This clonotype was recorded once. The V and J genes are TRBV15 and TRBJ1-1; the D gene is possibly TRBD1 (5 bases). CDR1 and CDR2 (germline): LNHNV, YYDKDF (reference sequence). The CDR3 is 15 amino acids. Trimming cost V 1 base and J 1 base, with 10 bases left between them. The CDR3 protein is CATSRGGLANTEAFF. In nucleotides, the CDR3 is TGTGCCACCAGCAGAGGGGGACTTGCGAACACTGAAGCTTTCTTT.

CDR3 amino acids: CASSRQEPYEQYF. The CDR3 DNA is TGTGCCAGCAGTCGTCAGGAGCCCTACGAGCAGTACTTC. The rearrangement uses TRBV28 and TRBJ2-7; D not certain. The germline gives CDR1 MDHEN, CDR2 SYDVKM. Trimming removed 5 bases at V and 2 bases at J, with 10 bases between. The CDR3 has 13 amino acids.

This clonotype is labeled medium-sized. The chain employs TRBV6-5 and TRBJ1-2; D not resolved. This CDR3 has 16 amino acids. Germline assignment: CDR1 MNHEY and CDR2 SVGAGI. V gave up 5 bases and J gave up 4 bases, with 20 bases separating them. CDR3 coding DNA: TGTGCCAGCAGTCCTCAGAAAAGTCGGGTTCCCTATGGCTACACCTTC. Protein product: CASSPQKSRVPYGYTF.

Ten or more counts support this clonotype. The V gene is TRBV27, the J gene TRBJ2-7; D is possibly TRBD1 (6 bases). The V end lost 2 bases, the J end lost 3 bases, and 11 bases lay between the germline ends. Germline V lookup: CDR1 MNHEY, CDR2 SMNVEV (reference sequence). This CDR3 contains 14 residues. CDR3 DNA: TGTGCCAGCAGTTTAATTGGACAGAGCTACGAGCAGTACTTC. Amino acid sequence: CASSLIGQSYEQYF.

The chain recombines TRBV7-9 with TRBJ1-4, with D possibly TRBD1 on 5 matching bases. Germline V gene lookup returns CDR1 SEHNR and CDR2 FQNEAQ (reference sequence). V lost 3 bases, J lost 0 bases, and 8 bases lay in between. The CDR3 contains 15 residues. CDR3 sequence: CASSLQGATNEKLFF. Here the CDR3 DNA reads TGTGCCAGCAGCTTGCAGGGTGCAACTAATGAAAAACTGTTTTTT.

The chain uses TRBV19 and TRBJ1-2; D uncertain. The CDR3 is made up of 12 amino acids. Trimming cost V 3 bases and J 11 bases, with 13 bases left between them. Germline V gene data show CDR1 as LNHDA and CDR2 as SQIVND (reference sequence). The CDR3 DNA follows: TGTGCCAGTAGTATCGGGCCGAGTAGTTACACCTTC. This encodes CASSIGPSSYTF.

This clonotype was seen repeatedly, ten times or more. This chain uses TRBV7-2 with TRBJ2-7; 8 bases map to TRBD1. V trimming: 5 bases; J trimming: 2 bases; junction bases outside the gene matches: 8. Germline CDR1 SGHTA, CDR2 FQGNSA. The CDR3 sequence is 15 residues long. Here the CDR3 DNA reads TGTGCCAGCAGCCTTCAGGGGGCAGTAACCTACGAGCAGTACTTC. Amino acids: CASSLQGAVTYEQYF.

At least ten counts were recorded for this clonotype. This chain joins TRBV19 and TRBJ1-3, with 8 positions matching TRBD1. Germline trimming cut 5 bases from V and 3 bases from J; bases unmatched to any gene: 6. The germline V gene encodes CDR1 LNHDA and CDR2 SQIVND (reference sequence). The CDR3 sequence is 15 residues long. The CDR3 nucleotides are TGTGCCAGTAGTGCCTCGACAGGGGTTGGAAACACCATATATTTT. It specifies CASSASTGVGNTIYF.

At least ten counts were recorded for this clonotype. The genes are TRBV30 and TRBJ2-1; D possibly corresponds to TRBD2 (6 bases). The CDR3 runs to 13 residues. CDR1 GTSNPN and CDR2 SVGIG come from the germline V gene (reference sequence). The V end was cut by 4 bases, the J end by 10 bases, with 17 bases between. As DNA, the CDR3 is TGTGCCTGGAATTCCGGGACTTCGAGGGAGCAGTTCTTC. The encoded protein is CAWNSGTSREQFF.

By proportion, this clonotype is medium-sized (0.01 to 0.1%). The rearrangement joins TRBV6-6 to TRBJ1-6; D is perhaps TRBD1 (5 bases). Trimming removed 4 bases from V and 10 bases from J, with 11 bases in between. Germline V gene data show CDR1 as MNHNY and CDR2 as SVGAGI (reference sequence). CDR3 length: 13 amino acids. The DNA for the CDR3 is TGTGCCAGCAGTTTGACTGGGGACTCACCCCTCCACTTT. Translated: CASSLTGDSPLHF.

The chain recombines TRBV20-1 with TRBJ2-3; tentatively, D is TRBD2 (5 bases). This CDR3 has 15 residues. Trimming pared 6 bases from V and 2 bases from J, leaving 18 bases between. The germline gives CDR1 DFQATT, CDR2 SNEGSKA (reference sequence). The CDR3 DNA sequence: TGCAGTGCCCGGCGGGTGGGCCTTGCCACAGATACGCAGTATTTT. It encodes CSARRVGLATDTQYF.

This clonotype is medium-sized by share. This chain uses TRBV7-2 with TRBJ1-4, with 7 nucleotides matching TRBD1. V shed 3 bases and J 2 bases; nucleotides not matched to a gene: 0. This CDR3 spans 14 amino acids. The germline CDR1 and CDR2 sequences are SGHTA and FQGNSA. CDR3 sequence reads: CASSLTGTNEKLFF. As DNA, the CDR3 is TGTGCCAGCAGCTTGACAGGGACTAATGAAAAACTGTTTTTT.

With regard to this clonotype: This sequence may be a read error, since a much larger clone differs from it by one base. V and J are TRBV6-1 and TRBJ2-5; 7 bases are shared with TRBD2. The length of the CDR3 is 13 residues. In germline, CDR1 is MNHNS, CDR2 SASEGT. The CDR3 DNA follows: TGTGCCAGCGTGGGGGGGATCCAAGAGACCAAGTACTTC. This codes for CASVGGIQETKYF.

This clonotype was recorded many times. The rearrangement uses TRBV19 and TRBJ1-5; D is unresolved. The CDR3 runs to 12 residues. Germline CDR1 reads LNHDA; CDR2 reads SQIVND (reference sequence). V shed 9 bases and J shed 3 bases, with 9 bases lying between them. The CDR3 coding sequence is TGTGCCAGCGGCCGAGACAATCAGCCCCAGCATTTT. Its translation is CASGRDNQPQHF.

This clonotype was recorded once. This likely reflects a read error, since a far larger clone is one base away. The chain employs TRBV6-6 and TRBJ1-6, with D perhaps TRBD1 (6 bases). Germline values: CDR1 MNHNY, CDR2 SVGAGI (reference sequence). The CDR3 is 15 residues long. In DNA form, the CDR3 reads TGTGCCATCAGTGGCCAGACAGGAGAGAATTCACACCTCCACTTT. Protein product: CAISGQTGENSHLHF.

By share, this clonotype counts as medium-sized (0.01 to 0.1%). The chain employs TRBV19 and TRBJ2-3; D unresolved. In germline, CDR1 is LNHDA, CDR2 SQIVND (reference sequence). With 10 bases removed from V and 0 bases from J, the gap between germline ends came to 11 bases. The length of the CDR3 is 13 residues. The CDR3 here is CATADRSTDTQYF. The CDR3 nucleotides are TGTGCCACCGCGGACCGCAGCACAGATACGCAGTATTTT.

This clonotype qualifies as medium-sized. The CDR3 region is CASSLRRGNTEAFF. Here the CDR3 DNA reads TGTGCCAGCAGTTTAAGAAGGGGAAACACTGAAGCTTTCTTT. The chain employs TRBV27 and TRBJ1-1, with D possibly being TRBD1 (5 bases). The CDR3 spans 14 residues. From germline, CDR1 is MNHEY and CDR2 SMNVEV (reference sequence). Trimming shortened V by 2 bases and J by 2 bases, and 9 bases separated the two germline ends.

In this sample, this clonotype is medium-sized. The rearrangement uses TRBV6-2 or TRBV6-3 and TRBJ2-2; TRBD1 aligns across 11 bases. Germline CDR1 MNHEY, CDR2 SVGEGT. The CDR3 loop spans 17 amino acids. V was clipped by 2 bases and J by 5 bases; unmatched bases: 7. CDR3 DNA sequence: TGTGCCAGCAGTTACCCCGGACAGGGGGCGAGTACCGGGGAGCTGTTTTTT. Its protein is CASSYPGQGASTGELFF.

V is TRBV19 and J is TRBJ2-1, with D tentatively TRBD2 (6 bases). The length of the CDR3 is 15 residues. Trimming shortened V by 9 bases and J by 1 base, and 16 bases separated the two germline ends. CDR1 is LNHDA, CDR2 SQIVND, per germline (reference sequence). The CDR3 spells CASSEGIRSYNEQFF. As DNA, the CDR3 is TGTGCCAGCTCGGAGGGAATTAGGTCCTACAATGAGCAGTTCTTC.

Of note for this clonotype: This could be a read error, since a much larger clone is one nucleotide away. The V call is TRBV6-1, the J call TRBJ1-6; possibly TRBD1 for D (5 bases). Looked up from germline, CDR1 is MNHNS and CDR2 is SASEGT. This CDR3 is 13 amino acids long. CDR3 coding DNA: TGTGCCAGCAACATGCAGGGAGGCTCACCCATCCACTTT. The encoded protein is CASNMQGGSPIHF.

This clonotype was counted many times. This chain's CDR3 is CSASTVLRYEQYF. The CDR3, as DNA: TGCAGTGCTAGTACCGTATTGAGGTACGAGCAGTACTTC. This rearrangement joins TRBV20-1 to TRBJ2-7; D unresolved. CDR1 is DFQATT, CDR2 SNEGSKA, per germline (reference sequence). This CDR3 is 13 amino acids long. With 3 bases removed from V and 4 bases from J, the gap between germline ends came to 13 bases.

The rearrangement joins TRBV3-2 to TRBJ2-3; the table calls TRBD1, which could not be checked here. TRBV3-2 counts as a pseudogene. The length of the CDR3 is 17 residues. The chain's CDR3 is CASSHRVRKRLTDTQYF. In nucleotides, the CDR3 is TGTGCCAGCAGCCACAGGGTTAGGAAGCGACTCACAGATACGCAGTATTTT.

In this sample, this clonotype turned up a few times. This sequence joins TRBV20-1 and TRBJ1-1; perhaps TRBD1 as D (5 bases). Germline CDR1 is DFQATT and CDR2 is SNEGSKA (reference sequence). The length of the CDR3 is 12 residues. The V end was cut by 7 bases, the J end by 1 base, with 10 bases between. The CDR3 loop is CSGGMANTEAFF. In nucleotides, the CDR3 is TGCAGTGGGGGGATGGCGAACACTGAAGCTTTCTTT.

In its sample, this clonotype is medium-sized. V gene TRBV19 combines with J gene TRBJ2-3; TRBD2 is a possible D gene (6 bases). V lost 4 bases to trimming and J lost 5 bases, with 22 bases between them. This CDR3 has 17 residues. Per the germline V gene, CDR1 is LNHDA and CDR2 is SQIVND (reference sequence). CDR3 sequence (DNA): TGTGCCAGTAGTACAGGATGGGGGACGAAGGAGGGAGATACGCAGTATTTT. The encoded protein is CASSTGWGTKEGDTQYF.